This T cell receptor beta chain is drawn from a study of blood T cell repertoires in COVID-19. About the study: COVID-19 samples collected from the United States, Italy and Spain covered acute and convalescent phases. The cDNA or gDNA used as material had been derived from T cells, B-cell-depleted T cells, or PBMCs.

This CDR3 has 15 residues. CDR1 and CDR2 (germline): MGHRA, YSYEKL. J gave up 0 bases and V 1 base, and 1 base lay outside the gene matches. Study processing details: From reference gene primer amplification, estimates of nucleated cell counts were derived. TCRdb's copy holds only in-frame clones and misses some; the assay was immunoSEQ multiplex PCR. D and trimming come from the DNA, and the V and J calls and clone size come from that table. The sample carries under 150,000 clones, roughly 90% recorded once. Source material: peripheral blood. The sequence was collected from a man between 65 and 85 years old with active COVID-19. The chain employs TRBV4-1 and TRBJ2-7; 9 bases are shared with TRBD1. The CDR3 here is CASSQVTGGSYEQYF. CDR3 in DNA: TGCGCCAGCAGCCAAGTGACAGGGGGCTCCTACGAGCAGTACTTC.